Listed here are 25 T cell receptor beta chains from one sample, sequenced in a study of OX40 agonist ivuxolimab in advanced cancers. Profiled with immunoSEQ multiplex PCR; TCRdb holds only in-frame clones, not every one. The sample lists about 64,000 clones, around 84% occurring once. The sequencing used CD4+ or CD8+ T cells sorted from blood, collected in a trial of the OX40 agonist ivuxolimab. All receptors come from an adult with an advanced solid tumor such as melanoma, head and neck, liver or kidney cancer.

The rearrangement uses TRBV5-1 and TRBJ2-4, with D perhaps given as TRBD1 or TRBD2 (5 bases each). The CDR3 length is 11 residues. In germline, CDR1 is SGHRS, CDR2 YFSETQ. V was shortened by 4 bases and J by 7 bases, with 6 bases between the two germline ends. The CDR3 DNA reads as TGCGCCAGCAGCAGGGACAACATTCAGTACTTC. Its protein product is CASSRDNIQYF.

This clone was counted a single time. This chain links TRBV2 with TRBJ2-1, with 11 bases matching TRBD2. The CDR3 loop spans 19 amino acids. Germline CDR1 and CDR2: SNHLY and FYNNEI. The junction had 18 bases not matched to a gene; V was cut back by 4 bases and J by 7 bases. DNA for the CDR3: TGTGCCAGCAGTGCGAGGTTTTTTGGGACTAGCGGTGGGGGAAATGAGCAGTTCTTC. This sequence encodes CASSARFFGTSGGGNEQFF.

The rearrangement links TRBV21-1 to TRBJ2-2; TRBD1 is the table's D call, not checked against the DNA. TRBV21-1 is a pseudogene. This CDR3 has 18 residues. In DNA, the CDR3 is TGTGCCAGCAGCAAAAAAGTGGGACAGGACGCGAACACCGGGGAGCTGTTTTTT. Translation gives CASSKKVGQDANTGELFF.

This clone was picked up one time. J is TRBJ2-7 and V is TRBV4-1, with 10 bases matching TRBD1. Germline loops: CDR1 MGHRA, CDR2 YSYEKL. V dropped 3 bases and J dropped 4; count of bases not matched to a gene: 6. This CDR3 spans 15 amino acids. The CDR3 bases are TGCGCCAGCAGCCATCCGACAGGGGGCCGATACGAGCAGTACTTC. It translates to CASSHPTGGRYEQYF.

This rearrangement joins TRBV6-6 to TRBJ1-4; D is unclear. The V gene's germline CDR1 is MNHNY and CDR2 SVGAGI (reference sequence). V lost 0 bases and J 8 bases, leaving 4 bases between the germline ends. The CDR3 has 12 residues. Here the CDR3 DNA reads TGTGCCAGCAGTTACTCGAGCGAAAAACTGTTTTTT. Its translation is CASSYSSEKLFF.

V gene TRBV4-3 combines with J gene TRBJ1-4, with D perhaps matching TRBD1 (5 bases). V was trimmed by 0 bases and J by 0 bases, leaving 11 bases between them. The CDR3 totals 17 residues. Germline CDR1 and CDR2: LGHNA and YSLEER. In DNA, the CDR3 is TGCGCCAGCAGCCAAGAATGGGGCCCCGCAACTAATGAAAAACTGTTTTTT. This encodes CASSQEWGPATNEKLFF.

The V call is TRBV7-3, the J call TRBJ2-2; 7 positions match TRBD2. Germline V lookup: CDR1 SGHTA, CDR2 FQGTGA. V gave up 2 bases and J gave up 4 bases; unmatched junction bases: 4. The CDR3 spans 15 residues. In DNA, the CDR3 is TGTGCCAGCAGCTTAGCGGGGGTGGGCACCGGGGAGCTGTTTTTT. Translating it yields CASSLAGVGTGELFF.

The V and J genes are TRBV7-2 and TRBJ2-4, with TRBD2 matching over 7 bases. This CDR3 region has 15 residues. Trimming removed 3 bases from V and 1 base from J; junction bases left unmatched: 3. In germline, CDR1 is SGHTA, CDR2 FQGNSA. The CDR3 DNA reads TGTGCCAGCAGCTTCATGCGGGGGGCCAAAAACATTCAGTACTTC. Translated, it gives CASSFMRGAKNIQYF. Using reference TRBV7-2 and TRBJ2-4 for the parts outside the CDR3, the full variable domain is GAGVSQSPSNKVTEKGKDVELRCDPISGHTALYWYRQSLGQGLEFLIYFQGNSAPDKSGLPSDRFSAERTGGSVSTLTIQRTQQEDSAVYLCASSFMRGAKNIQYFGAGTRLSVL.

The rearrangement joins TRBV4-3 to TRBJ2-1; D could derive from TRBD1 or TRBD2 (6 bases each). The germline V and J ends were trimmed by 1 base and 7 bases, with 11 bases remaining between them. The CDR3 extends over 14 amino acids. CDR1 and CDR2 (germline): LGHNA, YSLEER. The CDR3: CASSQGWGANEQFF. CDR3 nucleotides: TGCGCCAGCAGCCAAGGTTGGGGGGCGAATGAGCAGTTCTTC.

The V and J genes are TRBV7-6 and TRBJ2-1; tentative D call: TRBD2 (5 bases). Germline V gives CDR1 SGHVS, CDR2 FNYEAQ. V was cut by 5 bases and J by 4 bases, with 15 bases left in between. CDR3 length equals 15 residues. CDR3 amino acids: CASSPEGRGYNEQFF. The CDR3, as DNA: TGTGCCAGCAGCCCCGAGGGTCGGGGTTACAATGAGCAGTTCTTC.

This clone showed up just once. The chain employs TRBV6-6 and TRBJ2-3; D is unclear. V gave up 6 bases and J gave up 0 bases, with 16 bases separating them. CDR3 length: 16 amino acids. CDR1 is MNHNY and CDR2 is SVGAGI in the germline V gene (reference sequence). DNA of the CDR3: TGTGCCAGCAGCCGCCTGCCCAGAACTAGCACAGATACGCAGTATTTT. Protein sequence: CASSRLPRTSTDTQYF.

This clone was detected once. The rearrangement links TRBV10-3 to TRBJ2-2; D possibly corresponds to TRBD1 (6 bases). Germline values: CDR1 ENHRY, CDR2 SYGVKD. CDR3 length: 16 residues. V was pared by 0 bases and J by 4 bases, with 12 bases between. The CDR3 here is CAISESNRDVTGELFF. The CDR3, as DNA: TGTGCCATCAGTGAGTCGAACAGGGATGTCACCGGGGAGCTGTTTTTT.

For the CDR3, the DNA is TGCGCCAGCAGCTCCACCTTGACGACAGCGATCACTGAAGCTTTCTTT. As protein: CASSSTLTTAITEAFF. The rearrangement joins TRBV5-1 to TRBJ1-1; D might be TRBD1 (5 bases). The germline V gene encodes CDR1 SGHRS and CDR2 YFSETQ. V lost 3 bases, J lost 4 bases, and 19 bases lay in between. This CDR3 spans 16 amino acids.

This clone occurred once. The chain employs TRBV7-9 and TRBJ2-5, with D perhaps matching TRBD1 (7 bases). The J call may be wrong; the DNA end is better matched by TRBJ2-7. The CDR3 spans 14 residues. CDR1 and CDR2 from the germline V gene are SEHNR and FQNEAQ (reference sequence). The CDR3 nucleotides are TGTGCCAGCAGCTTCGACAGGGAGGCCTACGAGCAGTACTTC. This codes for CASSFDREAYEQYF.

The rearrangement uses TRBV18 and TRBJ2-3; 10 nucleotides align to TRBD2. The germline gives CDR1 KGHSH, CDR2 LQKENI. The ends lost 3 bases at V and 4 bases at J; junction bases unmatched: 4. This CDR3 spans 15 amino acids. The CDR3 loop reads CASSPPSGSADTQYF. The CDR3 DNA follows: TGTGCCAGCTCACCGCCTAGCGGGAGTGCAGATACGCAGTATTTT.

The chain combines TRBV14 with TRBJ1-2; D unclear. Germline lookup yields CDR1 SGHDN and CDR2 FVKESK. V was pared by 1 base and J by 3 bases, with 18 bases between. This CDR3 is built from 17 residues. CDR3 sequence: CASSQGLRGGGYYGYTF. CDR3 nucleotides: TGTGCCAGCAGCCAAGGCCTGAGAGGAGGTGGTTACTATGGCTACACCTTC.

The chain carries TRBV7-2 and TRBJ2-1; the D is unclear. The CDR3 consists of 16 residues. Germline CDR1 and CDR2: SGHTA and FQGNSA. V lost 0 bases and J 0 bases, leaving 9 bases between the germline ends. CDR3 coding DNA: TGTGCCAGCAGCTTAGCGAAGACGGGCTCCTACAATGAGCAGTTCTTC. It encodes CASSLAKTGSYNEQFF.

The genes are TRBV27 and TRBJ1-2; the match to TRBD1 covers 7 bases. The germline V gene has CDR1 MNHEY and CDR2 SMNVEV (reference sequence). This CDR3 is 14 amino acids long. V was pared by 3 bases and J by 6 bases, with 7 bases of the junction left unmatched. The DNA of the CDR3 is TGTGCCAGCAGTTTTGGGGGACAGAGAGATGGCTACACCTTC. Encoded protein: CASSFGGQRDGYTF.

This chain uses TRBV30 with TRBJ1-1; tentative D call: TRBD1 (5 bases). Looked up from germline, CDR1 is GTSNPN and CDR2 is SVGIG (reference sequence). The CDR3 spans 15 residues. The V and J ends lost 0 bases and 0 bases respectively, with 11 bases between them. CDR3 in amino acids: CAWSVQVTMNTEAFF. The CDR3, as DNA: TGTGCCTGGAGTGTACAGGTCACCATGAACACTGAAGCTTTCTTT. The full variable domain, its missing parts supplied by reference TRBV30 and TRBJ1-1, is SQTIHQWPATLVQPVGSPLSLECTVEGTSNPNLYWYRQAAGRGLQLLFYSVGIGQISSEVPQNLSASRPQDRQFILSSKKLLLSDSGFYLCAWSVQVTMNTEAFFGQGTRLTVV.

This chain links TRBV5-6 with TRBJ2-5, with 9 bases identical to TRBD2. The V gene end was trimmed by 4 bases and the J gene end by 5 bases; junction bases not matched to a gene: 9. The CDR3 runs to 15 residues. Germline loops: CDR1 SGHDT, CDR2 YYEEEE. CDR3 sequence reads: CASSHISGRRETQYF. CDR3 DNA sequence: TGTGCCAGCAGCCACATTAGCGGGAGACGTGAGACCCAGTACTTC.

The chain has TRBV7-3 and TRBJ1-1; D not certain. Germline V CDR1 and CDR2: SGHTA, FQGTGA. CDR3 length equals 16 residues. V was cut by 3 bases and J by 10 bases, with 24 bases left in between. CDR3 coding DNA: TGTGCCAGCAGCTTCTCTCCCTTTGGCGGTGTGGTGCGAGCTTTCTTT. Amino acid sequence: CASSFSPFGGVVRAFF.

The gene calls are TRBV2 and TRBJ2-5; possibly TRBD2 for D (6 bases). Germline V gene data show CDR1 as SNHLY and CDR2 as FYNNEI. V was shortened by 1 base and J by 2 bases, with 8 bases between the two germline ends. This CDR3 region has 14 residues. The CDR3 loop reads CASSEGGEQETQYF. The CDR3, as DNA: TGTGCCAGCAGTGAAGGGGGGGAGCAAGAGACCCAGTACTTC. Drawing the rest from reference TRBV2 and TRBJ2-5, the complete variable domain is EPEVTQTPSHQVTQMGQEVILRCVPISNHLYFYWYRQILGQKVEFLVSFYNNEISEKSEIFDDQFSVERPDGSNFTLKIRSTKLEDSAMYFCASSEGGEQETQYFGPGTRLLVL.

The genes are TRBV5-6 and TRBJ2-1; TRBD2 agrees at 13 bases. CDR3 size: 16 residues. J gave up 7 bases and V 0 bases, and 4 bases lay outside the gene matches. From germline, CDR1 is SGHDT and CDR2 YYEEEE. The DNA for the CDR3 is TGTGCCAGCAGCTTGGGACTAGCGGGAGGCGGAAATGAGCAGTTCTTC. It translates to CASSLGLAGGGNEQFF.

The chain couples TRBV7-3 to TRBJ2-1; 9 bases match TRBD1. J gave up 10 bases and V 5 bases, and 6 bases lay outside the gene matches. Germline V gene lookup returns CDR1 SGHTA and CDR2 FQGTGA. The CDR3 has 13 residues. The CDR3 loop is CASSPTGGGEQFF. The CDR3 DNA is TGTGCCAGCAGCCCGACAGGGGGAGGCGAGCAGTTCTTC. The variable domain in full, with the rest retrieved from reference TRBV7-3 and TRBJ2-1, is GAGVSQTPSNKVTEKGKYVELRCDPISGHTALYWYRQSLGQGPEFLIYFQGTGAADDSGLPNDRFFAVRPEGSVSTLKIQRTERGDSAVYLCASSPTGGGEQFFGPGTRLTVL.

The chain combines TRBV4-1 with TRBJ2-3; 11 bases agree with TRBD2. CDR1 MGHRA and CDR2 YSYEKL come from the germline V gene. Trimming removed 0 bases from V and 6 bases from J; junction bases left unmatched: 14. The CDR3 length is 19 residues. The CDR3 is CASSQDPTSGVAGADTQYF. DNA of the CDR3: TGCGCCAGCAGCCAAGATCCGACTAGCGGGGTAGCGGGAGCTGATACGCAGTATTTT.